This T cell receptor beta chain was captured in a study of T cell responses to AZD1222 COVID-19 vaccine. Measured with immunoSEQ multiplex PCR; TCRdb has only the in-frame clones, and not every one. This sample has roughly 180,000 clones; 88% occur once, and the top ten carry approximately 0.5%. Germline-derived CDR1 and CDR2 are SGDLS and YYNGEE. The CDR3 sequence is 13 residues long. V trimming: 2 bases; J trimming: 6 bases; junction bases outside the gene matches: 4. This TCR was sampled from an adult in good health. The sequences come from peripheral blood, collected on day 0 of AZD1222 vaccination. This chain joins TRBV9 and TRBJ2-7; 8 nucleotides line up with TRBD1. The CDR3 reads CASSVKTGAEQYF. DNA of the CDR3: TGTGCCAGCAGCGTTAAGACAGGGGCCGAGCAGTACTTC.